The T cell receptor (beta chain) described here comes from a study of T cell responses to AZD1222 COVID-19 vaccine. General study results and limits: Spike-specific TCR breadth rose after two AZD1222 doses, and depth rose as well.

Concerning this clone itself: Antigen specificity is unknown.

The assay was immunoSEQ multiplex PCR, and TCRdb's table has in-frame clones only and misses some. The repertoire holds around 100,000 clones, 80% to 90% seen once, with 4.2% in the top ten. Germline CDR1 GTSNPN, CDR2 SVGIG (reference sequence). The CDR3 covers 13 residues. V dropped 4 bases and J dropped 7; count of bases not matched to a gene: 6. The chain links TRBV30 to TRBJ1-2, with 10 bases that match TRBD1. This specimen was peripheral blood, taken on day 0 of MenACWY control vaccination. The TCR sequence derives from an adult in good health. As DNA, the CDR3 is TGTGCCTGGAAGCGGACAGGGGGTAGTGGCTACACCTTC. This translates into CAWKRTGGSGYTF.